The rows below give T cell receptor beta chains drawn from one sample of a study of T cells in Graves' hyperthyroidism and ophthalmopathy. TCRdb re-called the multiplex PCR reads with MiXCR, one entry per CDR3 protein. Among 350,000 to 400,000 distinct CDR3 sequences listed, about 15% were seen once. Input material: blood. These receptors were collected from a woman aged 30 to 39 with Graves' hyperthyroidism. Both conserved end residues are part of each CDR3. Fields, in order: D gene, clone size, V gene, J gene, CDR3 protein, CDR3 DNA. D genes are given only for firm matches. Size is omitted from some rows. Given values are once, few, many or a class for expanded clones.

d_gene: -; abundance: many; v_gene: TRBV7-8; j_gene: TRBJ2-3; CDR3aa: CASSLAFTSGRDTDTQYF; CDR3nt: TGTGCCAGCAGCTTAGCGTTCACTTCTGGCAGGGACACAGATACGCAGTATTTT
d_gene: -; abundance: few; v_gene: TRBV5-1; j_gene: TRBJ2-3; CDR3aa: CASSYRDWQYF; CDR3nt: TGCGCCAGCAGTTACCGGGACTGGCAGTATTTT
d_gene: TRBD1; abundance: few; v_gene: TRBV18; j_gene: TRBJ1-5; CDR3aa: CASSAGTGSNQPQHF; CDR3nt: TGTGCCAGCTCGGCCGGGACAGGTAGCAATCAGCCCCAGCATTTT
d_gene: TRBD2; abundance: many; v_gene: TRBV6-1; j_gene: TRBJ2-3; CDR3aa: CASSVGLAGAVDTQYF; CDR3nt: TGTGCCAGCAGTGTTGGGCTAGCGGGAGCGGTAGATACGCAGTATTTT
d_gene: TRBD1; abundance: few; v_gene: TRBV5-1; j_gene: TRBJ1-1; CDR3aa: CASSTGGRTEAFF; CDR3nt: TGCGCCAGCAGTACAGGGGGCCGTACTGAAGCTTTCTTT
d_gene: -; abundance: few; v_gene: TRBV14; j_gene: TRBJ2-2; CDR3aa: CASSRPGANTGELFF; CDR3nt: TGTGCCAGCAGCCGGCCGGGCGCGAACACCGGGGAGCTGTTTTTT
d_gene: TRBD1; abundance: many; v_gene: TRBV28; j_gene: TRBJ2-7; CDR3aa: CASSPPPRDSLDEQYF; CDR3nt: TGTGCCAGCAGTCCCCCCCCCCGGGACAGTCTTGACGAGCAGTACTTC
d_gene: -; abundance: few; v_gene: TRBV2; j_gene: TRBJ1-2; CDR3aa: CASSVDHYGYTF; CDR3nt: TGTGCCAGCAGCGTTGACCACTATGGCTACACCTTC
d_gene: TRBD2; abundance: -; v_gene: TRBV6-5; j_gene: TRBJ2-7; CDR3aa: CASSYFSGPSYEQYF; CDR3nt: TGTGCCAGCAGTTACTTTAGCGGGCCCTCCTACGAGCAGTACTTC
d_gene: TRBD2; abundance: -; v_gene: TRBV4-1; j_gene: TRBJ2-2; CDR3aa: CASTQYMGGRAYTGELFF; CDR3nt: TGCGCCAGCACCCAATATATGGGCGGGAGGGCCTATACCGGGGAGCTGTTTTTT
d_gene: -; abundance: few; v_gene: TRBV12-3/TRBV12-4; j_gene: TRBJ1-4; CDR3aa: CASSFRGVANEKLFF; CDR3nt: TGTGCCAGCAGTTTTCGGGGAGTGGCGAATGAAAAACTGTTTTTT
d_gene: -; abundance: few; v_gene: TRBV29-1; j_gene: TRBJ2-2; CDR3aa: CSVGGNTGELFF; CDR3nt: TGCAGCGTTGGGGGAAACACCGGGGAGCTGTTTTTT
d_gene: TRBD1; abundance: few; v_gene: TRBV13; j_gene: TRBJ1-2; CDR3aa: CASSWDREGGSYTF; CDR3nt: TGTGCCAGCAGCTGGGACAGGGAGGGTGGTAGCTACACCTTC
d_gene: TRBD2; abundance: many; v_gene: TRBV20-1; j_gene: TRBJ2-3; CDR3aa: CSAVSSGDTQYF; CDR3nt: TGCAGTGCCGTGTCTAGCGGGGATACGCAGTATTTT
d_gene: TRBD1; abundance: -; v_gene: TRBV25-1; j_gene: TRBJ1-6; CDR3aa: CASSEYSGTGVSPLHF; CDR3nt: TGTGCCAGCAGTGAATATTCCGGGACAGGGGTTTCACCCCTCCACTTT
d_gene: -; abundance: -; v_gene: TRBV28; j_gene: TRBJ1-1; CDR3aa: CASSLLGGEAFF; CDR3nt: TGTGCCAGCAGTTTATTGGGGGGGGAAGCTTTCTTT
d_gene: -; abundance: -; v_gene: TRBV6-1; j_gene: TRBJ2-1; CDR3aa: CASSEAVERLYNEQFF; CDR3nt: TGTGCCAGCAGTGAAGCGGTAGAGCGCCTCTACAATGAGCAGTTCTTC
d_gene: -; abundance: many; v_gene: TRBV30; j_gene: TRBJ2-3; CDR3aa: CAWSQQGGDTQYF; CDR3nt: TGTGCCTGGAGCCAGCAGGGCGGAGATACGCAGTATTTT
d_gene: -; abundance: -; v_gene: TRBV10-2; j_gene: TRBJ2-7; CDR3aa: CASFSAEQYF; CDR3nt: TGCGCCAGTTTTAGCGCGGAGCAGTACTTC
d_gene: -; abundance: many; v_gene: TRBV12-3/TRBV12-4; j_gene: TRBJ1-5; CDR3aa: CASSLFSGSSNQPQHF; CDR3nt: TGTGCCAGCAGTTTATTTTCAGGCTCAAGCAATCAGCCCCAGCATTTT
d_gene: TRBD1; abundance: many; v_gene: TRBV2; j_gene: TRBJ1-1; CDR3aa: CASRETGGRTEAFF; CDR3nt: TGTGCCAGCAGGGAGACAGGGGGACGGACTGAAGCTTTCTTT
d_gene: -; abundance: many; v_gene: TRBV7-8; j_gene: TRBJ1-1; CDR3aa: CASSLDPTGSGTEAFF; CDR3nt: TGTGCCAGCAGCTTAGATCCGACAGGCTCGGGCACTGAAGCTTTCTTT
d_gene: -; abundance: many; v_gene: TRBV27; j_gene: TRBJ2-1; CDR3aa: CASSTDTNSYNEQFF; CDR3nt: TGTGCCAGCAGTACAGACACCAACTCCTACAATGAGCAGTTCTTC
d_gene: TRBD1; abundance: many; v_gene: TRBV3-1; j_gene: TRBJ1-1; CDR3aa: CASRYRGREDTEAFF; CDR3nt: TGTGCCAGCAGGTATAGGGGGCGAGAGGACACTGAAGCTTTCTTT
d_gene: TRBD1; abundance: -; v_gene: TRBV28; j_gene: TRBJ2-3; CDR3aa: CASSFDRGWTDTQYF; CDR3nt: TGTGCCAGCAGTTTTGACAGGGGGTGGACAGATACGCAGTATTTT
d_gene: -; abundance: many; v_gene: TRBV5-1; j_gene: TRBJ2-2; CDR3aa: CASSLAGQANTGELFF; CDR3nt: TGCGCCAGCAGCTTGGCTGGGCAAGCGAACACCGGGGAGCTGTTTTTT
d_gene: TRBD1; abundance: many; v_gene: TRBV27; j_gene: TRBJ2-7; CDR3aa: CASSPYRGYEQYF; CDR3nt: TGTGCCAGCAGTCCCTACAGGGGATACGAGCAGTACTTC
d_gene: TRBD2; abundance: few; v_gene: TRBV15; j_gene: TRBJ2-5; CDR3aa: CATSRDRRTSGGLQYF; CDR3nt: TGTGCCACCAGCAGAGATCGGAGGACTAGCGGCGGTCTCCAGTACTTC
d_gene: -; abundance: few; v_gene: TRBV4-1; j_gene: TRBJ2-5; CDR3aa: CASSQVAARSYETQYF; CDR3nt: TGCGCCAGCAGCCAAGTAGCGGCAAGGTCTTATGAGACCCAGTACTTC
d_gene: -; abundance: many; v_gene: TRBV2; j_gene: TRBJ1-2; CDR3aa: CASKLVAGDYGYTF; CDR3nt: TGTGCCAGCAAATTGGTGGCTGGGGACTATGGCTACACCTTC
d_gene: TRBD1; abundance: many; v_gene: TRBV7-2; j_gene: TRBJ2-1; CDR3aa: CASSQPGQKFNEQFF; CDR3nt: TGTGCCAGCAGCCAACCGGGACAGAAATTCAATGAGCAGTTCTTC
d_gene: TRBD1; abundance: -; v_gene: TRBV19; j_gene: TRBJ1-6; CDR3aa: CAGSKQGSSYNSPLHF; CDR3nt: TGTGCCGGTAGCAAACAGGGGAGCTCCTATAATTCACCCCTCCACTTT
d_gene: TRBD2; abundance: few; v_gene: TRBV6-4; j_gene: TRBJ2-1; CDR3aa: CASSVGTSGSGEQFF; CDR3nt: TGTGCCAGCAGTGTCGGGACTAGCGGGAGCGGTGAGCAGTTCTTC
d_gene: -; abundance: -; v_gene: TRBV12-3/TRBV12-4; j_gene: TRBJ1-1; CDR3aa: CASSFGHGGLDTEAFF; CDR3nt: TGTGCCAGCAGTTTTGGCCACGGGGGGCTAGACACTGAAGCTTTCTTT
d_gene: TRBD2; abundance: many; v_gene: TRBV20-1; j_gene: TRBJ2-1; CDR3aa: CSASASGAPAQFF; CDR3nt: TGCAGTGCTAGCGCTAGCGGGGCCCCGGCGCAGTTCTTC
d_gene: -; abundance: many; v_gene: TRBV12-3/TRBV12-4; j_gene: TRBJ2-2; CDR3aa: CASLGSTGELFF; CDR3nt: TGTGCCAGCCTGGGTAGCACCGGGGAGCTGTTTTTT
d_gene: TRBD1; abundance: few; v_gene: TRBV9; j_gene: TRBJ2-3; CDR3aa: CASNLGGGPDTQYF; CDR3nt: TGTGCCAGCAACTTAGGGGGCGGACCAGATACGCAGTATTTT
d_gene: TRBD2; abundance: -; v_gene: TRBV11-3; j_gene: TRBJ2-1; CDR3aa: CASSLASGRYNEQFF; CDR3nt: TGTGCCAGCAGCTTAGCTAGCGGTCGGTACAATGAGCAGTTCTTC
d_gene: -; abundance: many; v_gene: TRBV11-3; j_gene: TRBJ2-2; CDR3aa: CASSSNGGPNTGELFF; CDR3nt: TGTGCCAGCAGCTCCAATGGGGGGCCGAACACCGGGGAGCTGTTTTTT
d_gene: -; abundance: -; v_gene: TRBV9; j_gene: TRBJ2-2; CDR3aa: CASSVAGKLISGELFF; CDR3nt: TGTGCCAGCAGCGTAGCAGGGAAACTAATATCCGGGGAGCTGTTTTTT
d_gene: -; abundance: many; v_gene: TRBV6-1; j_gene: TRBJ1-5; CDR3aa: CASSEWENQPQHF; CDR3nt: TGTGCCAGCAGCGAGTGGGAAAATCAGCCCCAGCATTTT
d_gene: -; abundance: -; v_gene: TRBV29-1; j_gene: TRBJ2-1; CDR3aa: CSVQTTSGGIYNEQFF; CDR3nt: TGCAGCGTTCAAACGACGTCTGGCGGGATTTACAATGAGCAGTTCTTC
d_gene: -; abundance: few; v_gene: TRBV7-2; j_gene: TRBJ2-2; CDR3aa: CASRTRGQNTGELFF; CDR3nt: TGTGCCAGCAGAACTAGGGGACAGAACACCGGGGAGCTGTTTTTT